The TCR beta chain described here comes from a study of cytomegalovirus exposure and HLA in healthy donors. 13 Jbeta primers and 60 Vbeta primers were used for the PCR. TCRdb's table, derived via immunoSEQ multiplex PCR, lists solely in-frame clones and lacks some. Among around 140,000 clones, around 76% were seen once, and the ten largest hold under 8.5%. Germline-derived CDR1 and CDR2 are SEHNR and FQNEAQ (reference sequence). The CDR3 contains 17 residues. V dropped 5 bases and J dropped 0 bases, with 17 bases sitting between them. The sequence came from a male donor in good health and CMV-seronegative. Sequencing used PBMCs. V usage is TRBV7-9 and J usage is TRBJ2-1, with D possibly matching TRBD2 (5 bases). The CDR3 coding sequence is TGTGCCAGCAGCCCCCCCTATAGCGCTAGCTCCTACAATGAGCAGTTCTTC. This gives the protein CASSPPYSASSYNEQFF.